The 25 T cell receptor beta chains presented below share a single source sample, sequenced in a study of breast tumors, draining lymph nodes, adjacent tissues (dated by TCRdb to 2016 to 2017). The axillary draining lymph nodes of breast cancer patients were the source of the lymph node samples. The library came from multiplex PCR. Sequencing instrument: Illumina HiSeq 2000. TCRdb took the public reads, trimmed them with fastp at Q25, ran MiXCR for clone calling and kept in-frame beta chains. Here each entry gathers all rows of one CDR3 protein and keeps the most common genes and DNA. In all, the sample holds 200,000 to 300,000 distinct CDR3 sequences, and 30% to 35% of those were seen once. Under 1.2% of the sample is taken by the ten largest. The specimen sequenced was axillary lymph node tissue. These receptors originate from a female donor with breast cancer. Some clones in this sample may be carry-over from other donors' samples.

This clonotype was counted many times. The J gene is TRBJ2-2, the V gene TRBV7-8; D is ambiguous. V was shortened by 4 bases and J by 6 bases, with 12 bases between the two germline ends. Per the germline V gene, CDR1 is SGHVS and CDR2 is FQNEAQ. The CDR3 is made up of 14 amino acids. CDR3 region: CASSSGLVSGELFF. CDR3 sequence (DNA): TGTGCCAGCAGCTCGGGCCTAGTGTCCGGGGAGCTGTTTTTT.

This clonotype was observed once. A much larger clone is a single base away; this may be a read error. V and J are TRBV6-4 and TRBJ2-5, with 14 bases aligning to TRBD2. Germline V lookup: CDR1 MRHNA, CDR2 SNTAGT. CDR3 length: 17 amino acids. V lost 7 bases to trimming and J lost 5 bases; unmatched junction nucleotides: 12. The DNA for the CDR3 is TGTGCCAGCAATTCAGGGACTAGCGGGAGTTGCCTTGAGACCCAGTACTTC. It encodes CASNSGTSGSCLETQYF.

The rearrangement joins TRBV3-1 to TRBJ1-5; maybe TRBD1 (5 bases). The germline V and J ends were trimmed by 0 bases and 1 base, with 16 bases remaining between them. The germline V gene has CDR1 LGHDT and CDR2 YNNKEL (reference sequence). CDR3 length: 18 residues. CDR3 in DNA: TGTGCCAGCAGCCAAGATGAAGTGTCGGCAGGGAGCAATCAGCCCCAGCATTTT. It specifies CASSQDEVSAGSNQPQHF.

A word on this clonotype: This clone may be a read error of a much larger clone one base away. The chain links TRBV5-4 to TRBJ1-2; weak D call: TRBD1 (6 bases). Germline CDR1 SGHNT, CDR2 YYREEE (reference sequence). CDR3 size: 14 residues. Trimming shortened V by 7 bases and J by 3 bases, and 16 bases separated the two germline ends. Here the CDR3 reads CASLPRQADYGYTF. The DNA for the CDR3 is TGTGCCAGCCTACCCCGACAGGCAGACTATGGCTACACCTTC.

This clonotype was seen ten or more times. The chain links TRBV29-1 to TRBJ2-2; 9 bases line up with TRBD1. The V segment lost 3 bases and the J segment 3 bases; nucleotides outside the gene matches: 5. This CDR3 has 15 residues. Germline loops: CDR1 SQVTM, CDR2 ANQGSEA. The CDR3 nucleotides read TGCAGCGTTGAGGAGGACAGGGGTTACACCGGGGAGCTGTTTTTT. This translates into CSVEEDRGYTGELFF.

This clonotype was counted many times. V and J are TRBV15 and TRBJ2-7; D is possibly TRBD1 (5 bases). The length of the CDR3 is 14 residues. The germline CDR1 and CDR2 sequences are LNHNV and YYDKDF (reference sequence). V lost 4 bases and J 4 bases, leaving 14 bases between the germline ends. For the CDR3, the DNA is TGTGCCACCAGCATTGGGCAGGGTGGGTACGAGCAGTACTTC. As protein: CATSIGQGGYEQYF.

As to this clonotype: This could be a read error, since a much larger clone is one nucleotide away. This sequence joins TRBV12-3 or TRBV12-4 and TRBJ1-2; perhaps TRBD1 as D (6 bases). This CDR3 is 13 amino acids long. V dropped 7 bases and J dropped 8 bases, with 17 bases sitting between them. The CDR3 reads CASNPGALGGYTF. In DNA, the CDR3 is TGTGCCAGCAACCCGGGGGCCCTAGGGGGCTACACCTTC.

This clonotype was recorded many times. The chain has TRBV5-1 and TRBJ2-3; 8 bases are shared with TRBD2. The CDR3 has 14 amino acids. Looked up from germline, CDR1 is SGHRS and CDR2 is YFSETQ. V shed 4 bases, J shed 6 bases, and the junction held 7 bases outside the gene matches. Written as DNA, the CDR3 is TGCGCCAGCAGCCCCGGGGGGGCGTGGGATACGCAGTATTTT. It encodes CASSPGGAWDTQYF.

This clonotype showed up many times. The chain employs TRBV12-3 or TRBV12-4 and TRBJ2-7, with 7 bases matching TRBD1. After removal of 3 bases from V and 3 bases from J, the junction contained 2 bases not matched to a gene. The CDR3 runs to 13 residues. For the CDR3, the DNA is TGTGCCAGCAGTTTGGACAGGCGCTACGAGCAGTACTTC. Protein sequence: CASSLDRRYEQYF.

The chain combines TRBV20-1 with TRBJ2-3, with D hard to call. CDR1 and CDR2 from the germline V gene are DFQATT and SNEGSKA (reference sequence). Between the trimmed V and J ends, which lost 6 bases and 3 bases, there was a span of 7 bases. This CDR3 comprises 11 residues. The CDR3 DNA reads TGCAGTGCCACGTTTACAGATACGCAGTATTTT. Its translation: CSATFTDTQYF.

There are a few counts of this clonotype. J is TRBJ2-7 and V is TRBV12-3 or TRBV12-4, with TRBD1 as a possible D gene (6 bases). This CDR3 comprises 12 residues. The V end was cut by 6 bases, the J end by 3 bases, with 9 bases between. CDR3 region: CASSPDSYEQYF. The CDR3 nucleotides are TGTGCCAGCAGCCCGGACAGCTACGAGCAGTACTTC.

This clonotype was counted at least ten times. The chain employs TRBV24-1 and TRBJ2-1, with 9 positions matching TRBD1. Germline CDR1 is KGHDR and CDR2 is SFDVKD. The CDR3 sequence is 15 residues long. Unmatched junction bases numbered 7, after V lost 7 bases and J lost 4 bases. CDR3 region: CATSQGQGMYNEQFF. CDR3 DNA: TGTGCCACCAGCCAGGGACAGGGTATGTACAATGAGCAGTTCTTC.

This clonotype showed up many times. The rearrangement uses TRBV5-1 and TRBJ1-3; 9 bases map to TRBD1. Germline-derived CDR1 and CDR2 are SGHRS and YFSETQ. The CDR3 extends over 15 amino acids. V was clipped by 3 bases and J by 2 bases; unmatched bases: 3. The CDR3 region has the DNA TGCGCCAGCAGCTGGGGGACAGGGACTGGAAACACCATATATTTT. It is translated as CASSWGTGTGNTIYF.

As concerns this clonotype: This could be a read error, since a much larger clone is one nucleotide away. This chain's CDR3 is CASSQDLAGFFGNTIYF. The CDR3 DNA reads as TGTGCCAGCAGCCAAGATCTTGCGGGCTTCTTTGGAAACACCATATATTTT. The rearrangement joins TRBV4-2 to TRBJ1-3, with D uncertain. Trimming shortened V by 0 bases and J by 3 bases, and 15 bases separated the two germline ends. The CDR3 has 17 amino acids. Per the germline V gene, CDR1 is LGHNA and CDR2 is YNFKEQ.

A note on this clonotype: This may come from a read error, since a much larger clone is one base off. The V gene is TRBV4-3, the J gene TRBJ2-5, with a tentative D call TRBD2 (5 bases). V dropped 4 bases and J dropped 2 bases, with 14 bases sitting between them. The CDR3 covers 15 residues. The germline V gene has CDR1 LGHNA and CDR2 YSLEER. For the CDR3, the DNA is TGCGCCAGCAGCCGCCAACACACTAGTCAAGAGACCCAGTACTTC. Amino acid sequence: CASSRQHTSQETQYF.

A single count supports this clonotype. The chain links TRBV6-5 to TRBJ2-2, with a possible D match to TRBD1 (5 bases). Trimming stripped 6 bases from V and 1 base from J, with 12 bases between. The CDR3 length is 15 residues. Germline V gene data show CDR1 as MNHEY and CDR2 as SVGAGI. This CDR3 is CASSVRQGNTGELFF. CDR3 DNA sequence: TGTGCCAGCAGCGTAAGGCAGGGGAACACCGGGGAGCTGTTTTTT.

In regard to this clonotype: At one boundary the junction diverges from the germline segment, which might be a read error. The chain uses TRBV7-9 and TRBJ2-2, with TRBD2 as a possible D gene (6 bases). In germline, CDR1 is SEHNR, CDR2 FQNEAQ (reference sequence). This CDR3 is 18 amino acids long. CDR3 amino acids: CASSFDRVSSGNTGGLFF. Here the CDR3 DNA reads TGTGCCAGCAGCTTTGATCGGGTTAGCTCTGGAAACACCGGGGGGCTGTTTTTT.

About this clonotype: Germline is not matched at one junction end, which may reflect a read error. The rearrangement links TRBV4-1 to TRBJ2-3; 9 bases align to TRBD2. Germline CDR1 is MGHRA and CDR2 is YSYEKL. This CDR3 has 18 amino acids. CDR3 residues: CASSQGLRTSVNTDTQYF. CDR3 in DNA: TGCGCTAGCAGCCAAGGGTTGCGGACTAGCGTGAACACAGATACGCAGTATTTT.

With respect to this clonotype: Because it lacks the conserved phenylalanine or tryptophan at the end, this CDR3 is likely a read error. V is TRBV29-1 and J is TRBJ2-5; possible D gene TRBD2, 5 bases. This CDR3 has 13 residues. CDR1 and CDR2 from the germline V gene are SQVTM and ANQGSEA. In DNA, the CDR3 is TGCGGCACCCGGACTGCGTACCAAGAGACCCAGTACTCC. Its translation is CGTRTAYQETQYS.

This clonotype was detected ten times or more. Here the CDR3 DNA reads TGTGCCAGCAGCCCGCAGGGGGATCAGCCCCAGCATTTT. Residues: CASSPQGDQPQHF. The chain employs TRBV9 and TRBJ1-5, with TRBD1 identical over 7 bases. Unmatched junction bases numbered 3, after V lost 4 bases and J lost 5 bases. The CDR3 runs 13 residues. In germline, CDR1 is SGDLS, CDR2 YYNGEE.

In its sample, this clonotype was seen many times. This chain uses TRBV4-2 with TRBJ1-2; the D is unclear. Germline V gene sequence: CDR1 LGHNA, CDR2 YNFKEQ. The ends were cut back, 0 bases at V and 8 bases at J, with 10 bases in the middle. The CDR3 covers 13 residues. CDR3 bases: TGTGCCAGCAGCCAAGATGCCCGCGGGGGCTACACCTTC. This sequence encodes CASSQDARGGYTF.

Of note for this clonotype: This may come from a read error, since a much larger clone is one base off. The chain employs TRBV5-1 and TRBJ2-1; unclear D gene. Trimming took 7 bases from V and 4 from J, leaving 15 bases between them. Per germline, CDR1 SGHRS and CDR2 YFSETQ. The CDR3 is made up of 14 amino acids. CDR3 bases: TGCGCCAGCCCGTGGGGTAGAGGTTACAATGAGCAGTTCTTC. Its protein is CASPWGRGYNEQFF. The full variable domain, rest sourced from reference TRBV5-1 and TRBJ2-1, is KAGVTQTPRYLIKTRGQQVTLSCSPISGHRSVSWYQQTPGQGLQFLFEYFSETQRNKGNFPGRFSGRQFSNSRSEMNVSTLELGDSALYLCASPWGRGYNEQFFGPGTRLTVL.

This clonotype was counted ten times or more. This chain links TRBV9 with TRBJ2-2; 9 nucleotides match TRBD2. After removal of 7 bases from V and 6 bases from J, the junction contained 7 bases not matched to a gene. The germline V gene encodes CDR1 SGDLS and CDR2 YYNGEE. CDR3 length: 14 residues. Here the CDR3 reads CASQKREEAGELFF. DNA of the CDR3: TGTGCCAGCCAAAAGCGGGAGGAGGCCGGGGAGCTGTTTTTT.

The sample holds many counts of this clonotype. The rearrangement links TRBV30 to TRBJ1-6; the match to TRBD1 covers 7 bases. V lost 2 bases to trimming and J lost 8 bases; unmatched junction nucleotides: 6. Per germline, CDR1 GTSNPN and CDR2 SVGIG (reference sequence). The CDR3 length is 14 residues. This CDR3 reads CAWSQRQGYSPLHF. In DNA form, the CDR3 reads TGTGCCTGGAGTCAAAGACAGGGTTATTCACCCCTCCACTTT.

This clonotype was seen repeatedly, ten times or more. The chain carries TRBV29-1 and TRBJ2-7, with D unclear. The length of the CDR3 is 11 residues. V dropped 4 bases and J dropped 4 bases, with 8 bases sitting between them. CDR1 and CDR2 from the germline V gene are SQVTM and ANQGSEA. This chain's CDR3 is CSVVGGYEQYF. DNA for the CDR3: TGCAGCGTTGTGGGTGGATACGAGCAGTACTTC.